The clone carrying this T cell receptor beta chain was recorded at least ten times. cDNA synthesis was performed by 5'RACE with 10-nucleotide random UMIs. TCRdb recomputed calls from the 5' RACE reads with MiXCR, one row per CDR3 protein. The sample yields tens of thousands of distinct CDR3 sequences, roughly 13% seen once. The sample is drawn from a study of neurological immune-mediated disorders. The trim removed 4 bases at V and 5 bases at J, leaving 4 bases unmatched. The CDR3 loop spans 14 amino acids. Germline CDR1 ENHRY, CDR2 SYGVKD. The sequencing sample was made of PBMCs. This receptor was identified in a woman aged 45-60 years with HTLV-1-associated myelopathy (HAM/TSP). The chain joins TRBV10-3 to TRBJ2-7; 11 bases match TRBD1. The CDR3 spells CAISAGQGADEQYF. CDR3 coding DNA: TGTGCCATCAGTGCCGGACAGGGGGCGGACGAGCAGTACTTC.